This TCR beta chain appears in the sequencing data of a study of blood T cell repertoires in COVID-19. The overall study: Both acute and convalescent COVID-19 samples were obtained from the United States, Italy and Spain. Nucleic acid was either cDNA or gDNA, and it came from T cells, B-cell-depleted T cells, or PBMCs.

This CDR3 has 15 residues. Germline lookup yields CDR1 SGHRS and CDR2 YFSETQ. Authors' analysis steps: Nucleated cell number was recorded as an estimate derived from reference gene primer amplification. Sequencing used immunoSEQ multiplex PCR; TCRdb keeps in-frame clones, though not all of them. V and J calls and clone size are copied from that table; D and trimming were computed from the DNA. The sample holds 150,000 or so clones, about four fifths seen once. A remark on this clone: Its ends do not fully match the called genes, so a read error is possible.

This sequence was found in a woman of 80 years or more with acute or convalescent COVID-19. J is TRBJ1-5 and V is TRBV5-1; possibly TRBD1 for D (5 bases). Sequenced sample: peripheral blood. CDR3 loop: CARSLDGGGSQPQHF. Written as DNA, the CDR3 is TGCGCCCGCAGCTTGGATGGGGGGGGGAGTCAGCCCCAGCATTTT.